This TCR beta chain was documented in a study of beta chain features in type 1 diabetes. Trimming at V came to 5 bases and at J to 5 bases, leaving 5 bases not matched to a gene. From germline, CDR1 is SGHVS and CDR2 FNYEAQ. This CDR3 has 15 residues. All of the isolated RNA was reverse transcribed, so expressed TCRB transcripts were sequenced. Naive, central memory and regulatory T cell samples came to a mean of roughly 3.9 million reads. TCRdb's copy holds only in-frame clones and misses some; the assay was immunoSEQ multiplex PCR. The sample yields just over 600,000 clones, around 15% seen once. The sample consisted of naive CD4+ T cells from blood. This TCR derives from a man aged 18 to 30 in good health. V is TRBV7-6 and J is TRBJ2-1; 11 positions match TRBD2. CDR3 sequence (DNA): TGTGCCAGCAGCACTAGCGGGAGTCGGAACAATGAGCAGTTCTTC. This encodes CASSTSGSRNNEQFF.